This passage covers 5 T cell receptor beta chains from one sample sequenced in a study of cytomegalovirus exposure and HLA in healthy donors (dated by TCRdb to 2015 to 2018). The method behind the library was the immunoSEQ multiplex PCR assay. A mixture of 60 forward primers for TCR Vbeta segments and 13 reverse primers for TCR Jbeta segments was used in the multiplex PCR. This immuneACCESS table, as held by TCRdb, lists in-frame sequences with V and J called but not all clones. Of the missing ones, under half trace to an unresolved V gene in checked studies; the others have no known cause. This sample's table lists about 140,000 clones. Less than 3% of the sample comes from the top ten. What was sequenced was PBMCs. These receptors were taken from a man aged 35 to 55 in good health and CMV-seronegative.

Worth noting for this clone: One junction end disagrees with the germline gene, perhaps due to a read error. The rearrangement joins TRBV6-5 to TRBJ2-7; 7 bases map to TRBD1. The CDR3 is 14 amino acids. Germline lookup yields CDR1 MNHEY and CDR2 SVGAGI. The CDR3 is CASRTGPGDYAQYF. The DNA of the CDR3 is TGTGCCAGCAGGACAGGGCCCGGAGATTACGCGCAGTACTTC.

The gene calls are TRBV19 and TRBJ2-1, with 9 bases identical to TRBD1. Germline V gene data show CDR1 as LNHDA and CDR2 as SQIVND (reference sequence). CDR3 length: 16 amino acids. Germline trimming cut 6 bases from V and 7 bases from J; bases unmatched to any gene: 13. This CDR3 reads CASRVETGGFSNEQFF. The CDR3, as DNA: TGTGCCAGTAGGGTTGAGACAGGGGGGTTCAGTAATGAGCAGTTCTTC.

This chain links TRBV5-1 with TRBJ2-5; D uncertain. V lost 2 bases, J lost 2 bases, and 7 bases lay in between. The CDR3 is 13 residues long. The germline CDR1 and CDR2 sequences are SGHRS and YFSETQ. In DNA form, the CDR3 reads TGCGCCAGCAGCTTACTCCCTCAAGAGACCCAGTACTTC. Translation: CASSLLPQETQYF. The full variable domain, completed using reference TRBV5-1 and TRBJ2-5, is KAGVTQTPRYLIKTRGQQVTLSCSPISGHRSVSWYQQTPGQGLQFLFEYFSETQRNKGNFPGRFSGRQFSNSRSEMNVSTLELGDSALYLCASSLLPQETQYFGPGTRLLVL.

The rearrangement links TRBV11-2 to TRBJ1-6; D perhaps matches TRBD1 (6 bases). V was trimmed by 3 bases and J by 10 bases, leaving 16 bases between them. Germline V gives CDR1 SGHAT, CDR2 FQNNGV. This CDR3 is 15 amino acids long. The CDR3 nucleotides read TGTGCCAGCAGCTTGGCAGGCGGTGGGGGCTCACCCCTCCACTTT. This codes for CASSLAGGGGSPLHF. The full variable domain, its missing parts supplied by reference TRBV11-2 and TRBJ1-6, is EAGVAQSPRYKIIEKRQSVAFWCNPISGHATLYWYQQILGQGPKLLIQFQNNGVVDDSQLPKDRFSAERLKGVDSTLKIQPAKLEDSAVYLCASSLAGGGGSPLHFGNGTRLTVT.

Here the CDR3 reads CASTGGSSYEQYF. The CDR3 region has the DNA TGCGCCAGCACGGGGGGAAGCTCCTACGAGCAGTACTTC. This chain connects TRBV5-1 to TRBJ2-7, with 7 positions matching TRBD2. CDR3 size: 13 residues. V shed 6 bases, J shed 0 bases, and the junction held 3 bases outside the gene matches. CDR1 and CDR2 (germline): SGHRS, YFSETQ.